This T cell receptor beta chain came from a study of Tregs in tolerant kidney transplant recipients (dated by TCRdb to about 2019). Context from the whole study: The transplants used related donors with nonmyeloablative bone marrow transplantation, and mixed chimerism in the human trials was transient. The study applied TCRbeta sequencing to find donor-specific regulatory T cells before combined kidney and bone marrow transplantation and then followed those same cells after transplant.

V drops 8 bases and J drops 5 bases, leaving 18 bases in between. The CDR3 runs 14 amino acids, cysteine and phenylalanine included. CDR3 DNA only is kept here, 42 bases in frame from base 1. CDR1 is given as LNHDA and CDR2 as SQIVND, both from the germline V gene (reference sequence). Beyond this particular receptor, the publication reports: Because only a small number of patients were included, the study had limitations, and the results will need to be validated in larger populations as well as under other immunosuppression protocols. Donor-specific Treg expansion was found to exceed global Treg expansion in tolerant patients, suggesting antigen-driven rather than nonspecific expansion. For some patients the PCR primers changed over time, which made it impossible to compare the samples from those patients at the nucleotide level. Although technical replication error seemed to be minimal, the question of biological reproducibility was not addressed directly. The most biologically relevant and donor-specific TCRbeta repertoire appeared to be identified by expanding Tregs with activated donor B cells.

For TCRbeta CDR3 sequencing, genomic DNA from the sorted cells was extracted using the QIAGEN DNeasy Blood and Tissue Kit. High-throughput TCRbeta CDR3 sequencing, which included PCR amplification with bias correction and internal controls, was done commercially through immunoSEQ. The study's processing was this. A unique productive TCRbeta sequence was defined by the CDR3 nucleotide sequence when primers matched, and otherwise by the CDR3 amino acid sequence together with the Vbeta and Jbeta genes. To correct for sorting error, sequences found in more than one sorted population at a frequency ratio of 2:1 or less were discarded, and the remaining shared sequences were assigned to the population with the higher frequency. Sequences were defined as donor-reactive when expanded at least 5-fold in CFSE-low cells versus unstimulated cells and present at a frequency of at least 0.01% in CFSE-low cells. Repertoire divergence was quantified by Jensen-Shannon divergence calculated from the top 100 TCRbeta sequences ranked by frequency. For samples with multiple sequencing runs, sorting error was corrected in each run separately before the runs were combined. This immuneACCESS table, as held by TCRdb, lists in-frame sequences with V and J called but not all clones. Of the missing ones, under half trace to an unresolved V gene in checked studies; the others have no known cause. V, J and clone size were drawn from that table, and D and trimming were deduced from the DNA. The sample table shows about 83,000 clones, and roughly 98% are seen once. The ten largest account for approximately 0.56% of the sample.

The time point label for this specimen denotes: blood sample drawn before combined kidney and bone marrow transplant. Unstimulated Tregs (CD4+CD25+CD127-), CD4+ non-Tregs (CD4+CD25-), CD4 and CD8 cells were FACS-sorted from thawed PBMCs. The patients were 4 recipients of combined kidney and bone marrow transplants from the ITN036ST trial, and samples were available only from these trial subjects. Healthy control blood was processed to PBMCs by Ficoll density gradient and cryopreserved, and patient PBMCs were collected before and after transplant. This clone came up once. This clone's antigen is unknown. Qualities for individual bases were not recorded, and no much larger clone is one base off.

The sequences come from CD4+ T cells from blood, collected before the transplant. The sequence derives from a human donor who received a combined kidney and bone marrow transplant. This receptor chain uses TRBV19 and TRBJ1-2, and perhaps TRBD1 as D gene, on 5 matching bases. The DNA reads TGTGCCAGTCGGCTCGGGGGAGACTTTTATGGCTACACCTTC. Its protein product is CASRLGGDFYGYTF.